This TCR beta chain was sequenced during a study of T cell repertoires in ileal Crohn's disease (dated by TCRdb to about 2019). A note on the overall study: Median disease duration was about eight years, and roughly 35% of patients were identified as active smokers at the time of surgery. The study ran alongside a multicentre cohort designed to identify predictors of early endoscopic recurrence after ileocolonic resection. A Rutgeerts score higher than i0 was the definition used for endoscopic postoperative recurrence. All patients had surgery for a complication: stricturing disease in around 61% and penetrating disease in roughly 39%. A total of about 150 mucosal samples from roughly 57 patients were sequenced, with samples obtained at several locations on the surgical specimen and at postoperative endoscopy. Roughly half of the patients were given postoperative therapy, with approximately 17 on anti-TNF agents and about ten on thiopurines. A prospective multicentre cohort supplied the 57 Crohn's disease patients whose TCR repertoires were analysed. What the research found in general, with its limitations: A significantly higher proportion of clonal expansions was observed in active smokers at surgery than in non-smokers (roughly 27% vs 19%, p=0.02). Compared with CD4 T cells, sorted CD8 T cells held more high-frequency clones, which suggests that the mucosal expansions were mostly CD8. Only a subgroup of patients, of unstated size, had mucosal CD4 and CD8 T cells sorted and sequenced. Endoscopic recurrence was found to be associated with higher high-frequency clone percentages at surgery, and recurrence was observed in all patients with clonality above 26.8% (18/57).

Five hundred nanograms of biopsy DNA per sample were submitted for commercial TCRB immunosequencing. Adaptive Biotechnology amplified the CDR3 regions from genomic DNA with a two-step multiplex PCR designed to control amplification bias. In the first PCR, primers covered every V and J gene segment, and in the second PCR, barcodes and Illumina adapters were added. CDR3 libraries were sequenced using an Illumina instrument. Per the authors' processing: The analysis used both the pipelines supplied by the vendor and custom analysis of the raw data in R/Bioconductor with R version 3.3.0. Clonality, ranging from 0 to 1, was calculated as the inverse of the normalised Shannon entropy of all productive clones. High-frequency clones were defined as the share of the repertoire occupied by the top 100 clones, with only clones passing a 95% confidence test being retained. Overlap between samples was measured with the Morisita-Horn index, while repertoire diversity was measured with the Simpson index. What TCRdb holds here is the immuneACCESS table cut down to in-frame rearrangements. Part of the clones is not present; checked against another copy, under half of the missing clones reflect an unresolved V gene, and the others are unexplained. The V and J calls and clone size are taken from that table; D and trimming were inferred from the DNA. The sample includes more than 9,500 clones, with around three quarters observed a single time. The ten largest make up 4.5% to 5.5% of the sample.

To be eligible, patients had to be adults with ileal or ileocolonic Crohn's disease and an indication for ileocolonic resection. Whole ileal mucosal biopsies were kept frozen at -80 degrees C prior to DNA extraction. Genomic DNA was extracted from frozen whole biopsies with a TRizol-based method and quantified on a NanoDrop 2000 spectrophotometer. As concerns this clone: No antigen is known for it. Base quality data are lacking; no much larger clone is found one base away.

A distance of 17 bases separates the germline ends of V and J, which lose 11 bases and 3 bases respectively. For CDR1 and CDR2, the germline V gene lists MDHEN and SYDVKM. Inclusive of the bounding cysteine and phenylalanine, the CDR3 is 13 residues long. This entry keeps only the CDR3 DNA: 39 bases, framed from base 1. Recombination linked TRBV28 to TRBJ2-7; TRBD2 is perhaps the D gene, given 6 matching bases. The sequence was collected from an adult with Crohn's disease. Material: ileal tissue. CDR3 protein: CAARPAGFYEQYF. Here is the DNA: TGTGCCGCCCGTCCAGCGGGTTTCTACGAGCAGTACTTC.